This T cell receptor (beta chain) was recorded in a study of CXCR3-negative and CXCR3-positive naive CD8 T cells. Libraries were UMI-labeled 5' RACE TRB cDNA. TCRdb reprocessed the 5' RACE reads, keeping one entry per CDR3 protein, no DNA. The specimen's table records some 130,000 distinct CDR3 sequences. Study conclusions and caveats: Diversity ran similarly high across both naive subsets but far lower in memory CD8+ cells. CXCR3-positive naive cells had more hydrophobic TRB CDR3s than CXCR3-negative naive cells. Whereas memory cells differed, naive CXCR3-negative and CXCR3-positive cells shared similar TRBV-TRBJ usage. After cryopreservation, CXCR3 expression dropped partially; most assays used fresh PBMCs.

A word on this clonotype: Its antigen is unidentified.

The germline gives CDR1 DFQATT, CDR2 SNEGSKA (reference sequence). The CDR3 contains 14 residues. The sequencing input was naive CXCR3- CD8+ T cells from blood. Subset of the sample: CD45RO-CCR7+CD27+CD95- naive CD8+ T cells lacking CXCR3 (TNR3-). The clonotype was recovered from a human donor in good health. Some clones in this sample may be carry-over from other donors' samples. J is TRBJ2-1 and V is TRBV20-1. The CDR3 here is CSARIPDSYNEQFF.